This T cell receptor (beta chain) is drawn from a study of T cell responses to AZD1222 COVID-19 vaccine. Notes on the study in general: Nearly half of spike-specific TCRs reportedly target unmutated variant regions. Seropositive at baseline were only a handful of AZD1222 recipients.

This clone has at least ten counts. The antigen is not known. V was clipped by 4 bases and J by 10 bases, with 10 bases between them. Germline V gene sequence: CDR1 SGHDN, CDR2 FVKESK. The length of the CDR3 is 12 residues. Profiled with immunoSEQ multiplex PCR; TCRdb holds only in-frame clones, not every one. Seen here are over 95,000 clones, 80% to 90% observed once, and the top ten hold more than 10%. This material consisted of peripheral blood, taken on day 0 of AZD1222 vaccination. This TCR was recovered from an adult in good health. The chain links TRBV14 to TRBJ2-2; D call uncertain. DNA of the CDR3: TGTGCCAGCAGCCTATCAGGCTTGGAGCTGTTTTTT. This encodes CASSLSGLELFF. The variable domain in full, with the rest retrieved from reference TRBV14 and TRBJ2-2, is EAGVTQFPSHSVIEKGQTVTLRCDPISGHDNLYWYRRVMGKEIKFLLHFVKESKQDESGMPNNRFLAERTGGTYSTLKVQPAELEDSGVYFCASSLSGLELFFGEGSRLTVL.